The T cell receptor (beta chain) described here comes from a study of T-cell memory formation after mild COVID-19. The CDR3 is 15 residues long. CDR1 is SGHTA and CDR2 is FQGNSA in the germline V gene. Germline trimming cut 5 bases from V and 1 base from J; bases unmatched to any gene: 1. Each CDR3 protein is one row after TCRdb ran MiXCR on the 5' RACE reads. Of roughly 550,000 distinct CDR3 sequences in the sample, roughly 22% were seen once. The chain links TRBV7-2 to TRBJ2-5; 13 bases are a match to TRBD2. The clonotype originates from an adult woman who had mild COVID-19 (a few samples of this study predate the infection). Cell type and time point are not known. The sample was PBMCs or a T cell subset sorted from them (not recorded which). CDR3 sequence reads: CASSRTSGGQETQYF. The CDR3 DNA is TGTGCCAGCAGCCGGACTAGCGGGGGCCAAGAGACCCAGTACTTC.